One sample yielded the 5 T cell receptor beta chains listed below, sequenced in a study of cytomegalovirus exposure and HLA in healthy donors. The PCR was carried out with 60 Vbeta primers and 13 Jbeta primers. TCRdb's table, derived via immunoSEQ multiplex PCR, lists solely in-frame clones and lacks some. The sample yields roughly 60,000 clones, about 81% seen once. Material: PBMCs. These receptors originate from a young woman in good health and CMV-seronegative.

This clone was picked up a small number of times. This CDR3 is CASSGPTGGAREKLFF. CDR3 nucleotides: TGTGCCAGCAGCGGCCCGACAGGGGGAGCGCGGGAAAAACTGTTTTTT. This rearrangement joins TRBV9 to TRBJ1-4, with 9 bases aligning to TRBD1. Per the germline V gene, CDR1 is SGDLS and CDR2 is YYNGEE. Trimming cost V 3 bases and J 8 bases; bases outside gene matches: 11. The CDR3 loop spans 16 amino acids. The full variable domain, rest sourced from reference TRBV9 and TRBJ1-4, is DSGVTQTPKHLITATGQRVTLRCSPRSGDLSVYWYQQSLDQGLQFLIQYYNGEERAKGNILERFSAQQFPDLHSELNLSSLELGDSALYFCASSGPTGGAREKLFFGSGTQLSVL.

The chain joins TRBV2 to TRBJ2-7; unclear D gene. The length of the CDR3 is 14 residues. CDR1 SNHLY and CDR2 FYNNEI come from the germline V gene. Trimming shortened V by 2 bases and J by 6 bases, and 14 bases separated the two germline ends. CDR3 nucleotide sequence: TGTGCCAGCAGTGAATCTAGTCAATTGGGCGAGCAGTACTTC. Translated: CASSESSQLGEQYF.

V gene TRBV30 combines with J gene TRBJ1-5; D possibly corresponds to TRBD1 (6 bases). CDR1 GTSNPN and CDR2 SVGIG come from the germline V gene (reference sequence). The CDR3 is made up of 14 amino acids. Between the trimmed V and J ends, which lost 3 bases and 5 bases, there was a span of 14 bases. The CDR3 region is CAWSPGQNYQPQHF. The CDR3 DNA sequence: TGTGCCTGGAGCCCCGGACAGAACTATCAGCCCCAGCATTTT. The full variable domain, with the rest looked up from reference TRBV30 and TRBJ1-5, is SQTIHQWPATLVQPVGSPLSLECTVEGTSNPNLYWYRQAAGRGLQLLFYSVGIGQISSEVPQNLSASRPQDRQFILSSKKLLLSDSGFYLCAWSPGQNYQPQHFGDGTRLSIL.

V gene TRBV7-3 combines with J gene TRBJ2-1, with TRBD2 matching over 13 bases. Per the germline V gene, CDR1 is SGHTA and CDR2 is FQGTGA. The CDR3 extends over 15 amino acids. V shed 6 bases, J shed 9 bases, and the junction held 8 bases outside the gene matches. CDR3 amino acids: CASSQTSGRVGEQFF. DNA of the CDR3: TGTGCCAGCAGTCAAACTAGCGGGAGGGTGGGTGAGCAGTTCTTC.

As concerns this clone: An end of the junction differs from the germline gene, which may be a read error. This same CDR3 is encoded by further DNA sequences in the sample. The chain recombines TRBV11-2 with TRBJ1-2; 12 bases fit TRBD1. The CDR3 is 16 residues long. CDR1 SGHAT and CDR2 FQNNGV come from the germline V gene. CDR3 region: CASSVGTGGIDYGYTF. The CDR3 DNA is TGTGCCAGCAGCGTCGGGACAGGGGGCATTGACTATGGCTACACCTTT.